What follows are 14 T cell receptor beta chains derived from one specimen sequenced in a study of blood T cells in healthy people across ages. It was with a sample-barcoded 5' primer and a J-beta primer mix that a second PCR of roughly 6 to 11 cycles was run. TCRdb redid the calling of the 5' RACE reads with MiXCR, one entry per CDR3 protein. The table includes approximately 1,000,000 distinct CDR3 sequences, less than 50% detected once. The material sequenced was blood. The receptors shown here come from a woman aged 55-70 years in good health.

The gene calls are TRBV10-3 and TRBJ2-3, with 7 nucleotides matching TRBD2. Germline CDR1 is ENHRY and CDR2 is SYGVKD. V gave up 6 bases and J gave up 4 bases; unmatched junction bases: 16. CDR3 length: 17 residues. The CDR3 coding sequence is TGTGCCATCAGGGATCCTCTAGCCAGCGGGGCCCCAGATACGCAGTATTTT. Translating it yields CAIRDPLASGAPDTQYF.

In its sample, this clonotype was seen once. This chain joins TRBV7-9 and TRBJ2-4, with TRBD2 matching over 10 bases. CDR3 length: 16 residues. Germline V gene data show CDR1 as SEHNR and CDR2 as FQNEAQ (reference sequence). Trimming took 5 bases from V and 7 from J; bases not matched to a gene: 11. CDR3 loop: CASSRPLAGAGNIQYF. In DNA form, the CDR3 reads TGTGCCAGCAGCCGGCCTCTAGCGGGAGCGGGTAACATTCAGTACTTC.

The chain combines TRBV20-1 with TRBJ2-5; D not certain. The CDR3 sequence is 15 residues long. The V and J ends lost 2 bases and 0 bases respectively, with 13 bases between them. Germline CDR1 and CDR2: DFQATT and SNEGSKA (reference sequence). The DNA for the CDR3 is TGCAGTGCTAGACCCCCGGCAAGGAACCAAGAGACCCAGTACTTC. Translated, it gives CSARPPARNQETQYF.

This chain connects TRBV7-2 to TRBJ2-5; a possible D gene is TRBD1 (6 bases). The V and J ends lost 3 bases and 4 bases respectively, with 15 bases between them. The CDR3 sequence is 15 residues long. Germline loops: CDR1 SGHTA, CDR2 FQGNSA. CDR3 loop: CASSFGARGSETQYF. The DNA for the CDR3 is TGTGCCAGCAGCTTCGGGGCCAGGGGCTCAGAGACCCAGTACTTC. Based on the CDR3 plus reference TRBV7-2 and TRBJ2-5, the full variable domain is GAGVSQSPSNKVTEKGKDVELRCDPISGHTALYWYRQSLGQGLEFLIYFQGNSAPDKSGLPSDRFSAERTGGSVSTLTIQRTQQEDSAVYLCASSFGARGSETQYFGPGTRLLVL.

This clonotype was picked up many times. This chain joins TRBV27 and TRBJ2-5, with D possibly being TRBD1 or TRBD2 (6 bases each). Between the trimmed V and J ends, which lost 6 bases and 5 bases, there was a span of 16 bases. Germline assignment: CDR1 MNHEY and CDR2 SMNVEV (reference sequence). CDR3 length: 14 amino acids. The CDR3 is CASSLSRGGETQYF. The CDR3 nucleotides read TGTGCCAGCAGCCTAAGCAGGGGAGGCGAGACCCAGTACTTC.

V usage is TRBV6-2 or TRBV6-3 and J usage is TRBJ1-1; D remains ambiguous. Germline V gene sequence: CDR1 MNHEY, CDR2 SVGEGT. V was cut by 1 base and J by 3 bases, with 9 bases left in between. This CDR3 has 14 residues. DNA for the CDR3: TGTGCCAGCAGTTACTTCCCTGCCTACACTGAAGCTTTCTTT. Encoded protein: CASSYFPAYTEAFF.

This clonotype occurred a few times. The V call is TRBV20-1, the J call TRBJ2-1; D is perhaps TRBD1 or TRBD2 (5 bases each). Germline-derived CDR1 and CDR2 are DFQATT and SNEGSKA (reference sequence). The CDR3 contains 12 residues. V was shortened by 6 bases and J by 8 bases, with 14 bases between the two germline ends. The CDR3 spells CSANFRGDEQFF. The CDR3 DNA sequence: TGCAGTGCAAACTTTCGAGGGGATGAGCAGTTCTTC.

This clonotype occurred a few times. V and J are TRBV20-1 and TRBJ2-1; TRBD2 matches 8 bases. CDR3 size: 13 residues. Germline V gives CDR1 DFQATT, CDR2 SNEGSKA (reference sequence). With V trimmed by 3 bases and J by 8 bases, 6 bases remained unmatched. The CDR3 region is CSASRAGVYEQFF. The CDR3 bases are TGCAGTGCTAGCCGAGCGGGAGTCTATGAGCAGTTCTTC.

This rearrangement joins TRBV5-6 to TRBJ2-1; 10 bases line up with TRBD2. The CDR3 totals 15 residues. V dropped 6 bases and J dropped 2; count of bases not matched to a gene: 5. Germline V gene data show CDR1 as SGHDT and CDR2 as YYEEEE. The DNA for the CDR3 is TGTGCCAGCACCCGGACTAGCGGTCCCTACAATGAGCAGTTCTTC. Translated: CASTRTSGPYNEQFF.

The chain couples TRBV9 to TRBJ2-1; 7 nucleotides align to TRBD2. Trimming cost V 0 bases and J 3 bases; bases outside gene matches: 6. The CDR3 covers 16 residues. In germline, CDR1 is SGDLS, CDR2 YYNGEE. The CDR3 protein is CASSVDPGGLYNEQFF. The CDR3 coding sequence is TGTGCCAGCAGCGTAGATCCGGGAGGCCTCTACAATGAGCAGTTCTTC.

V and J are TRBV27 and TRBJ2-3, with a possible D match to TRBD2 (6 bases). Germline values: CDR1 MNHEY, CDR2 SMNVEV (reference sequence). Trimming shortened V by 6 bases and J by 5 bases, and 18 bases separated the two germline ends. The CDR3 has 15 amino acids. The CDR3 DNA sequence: TGTGCCAGCAGCTTGCGGGGAGGTTCAGGAGATACGCAGTATTTT. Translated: CASSLRGGSGDTQYF.

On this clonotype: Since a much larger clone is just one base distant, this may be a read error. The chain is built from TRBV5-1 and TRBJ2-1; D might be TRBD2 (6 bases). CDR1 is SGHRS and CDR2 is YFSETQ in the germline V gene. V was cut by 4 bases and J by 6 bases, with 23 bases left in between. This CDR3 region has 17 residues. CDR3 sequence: CASSPGVGSGRCNEQFF. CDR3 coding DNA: TGCGCCAGCAGCCCGGGGGTGGGTAGCGGACGGTGCAATGAGCAGTTCTTC.

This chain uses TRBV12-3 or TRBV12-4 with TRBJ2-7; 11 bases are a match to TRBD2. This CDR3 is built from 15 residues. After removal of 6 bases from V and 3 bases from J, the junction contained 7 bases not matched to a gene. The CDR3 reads CASRGGLAAYYEQYF. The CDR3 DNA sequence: TGTGCCAGCAGAGGGGGACTAGCGGCTTACTACGAGCAGTACTTC.

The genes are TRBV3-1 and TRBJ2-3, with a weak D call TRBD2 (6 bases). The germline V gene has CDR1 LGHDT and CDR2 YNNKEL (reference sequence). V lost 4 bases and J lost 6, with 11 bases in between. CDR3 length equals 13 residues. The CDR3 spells CASSPAGRDTQYF. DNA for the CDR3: TGTGCCAGCAGCCCCGCAGGGAGGGATACGCAGTATTTT.